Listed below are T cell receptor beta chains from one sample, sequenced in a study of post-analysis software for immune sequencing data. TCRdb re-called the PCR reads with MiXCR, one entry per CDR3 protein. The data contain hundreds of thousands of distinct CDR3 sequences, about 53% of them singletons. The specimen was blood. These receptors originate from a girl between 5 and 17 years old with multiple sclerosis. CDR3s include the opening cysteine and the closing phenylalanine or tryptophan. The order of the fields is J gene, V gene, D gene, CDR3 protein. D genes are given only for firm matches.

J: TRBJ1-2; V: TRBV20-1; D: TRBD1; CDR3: CSARDWARGDSGYTF
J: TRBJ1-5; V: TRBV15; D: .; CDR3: CATSRDGDWINQPQHF
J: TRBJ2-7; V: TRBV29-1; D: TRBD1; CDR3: CSVALRGLVDEQYF
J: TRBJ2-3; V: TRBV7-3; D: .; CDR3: CASSSNGLSTDTQYF
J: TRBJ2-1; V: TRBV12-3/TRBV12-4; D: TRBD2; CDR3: CASSLDPGLAGDEQFF
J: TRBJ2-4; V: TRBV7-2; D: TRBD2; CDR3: CASSFSPVAGYIQYF
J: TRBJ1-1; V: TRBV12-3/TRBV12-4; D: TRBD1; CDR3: CASSTGQGGNTEAFF
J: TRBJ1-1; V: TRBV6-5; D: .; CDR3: CASSVQGNTEAFF
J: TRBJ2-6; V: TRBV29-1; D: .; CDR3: CSVSPGRSSGANVLTF
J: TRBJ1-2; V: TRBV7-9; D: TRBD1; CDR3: CASDSADRGVYGYTF
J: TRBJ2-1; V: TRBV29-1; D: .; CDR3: CSANQDSSYNEQFF
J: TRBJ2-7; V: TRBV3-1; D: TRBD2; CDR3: CASSPGLAGVRGSYEQYF
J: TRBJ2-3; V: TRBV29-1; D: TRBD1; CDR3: CSSEDREACKDTQYF
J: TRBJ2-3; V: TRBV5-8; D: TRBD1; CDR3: CASSLHLQGGRSWDTQYF
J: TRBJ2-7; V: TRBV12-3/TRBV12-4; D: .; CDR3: CASSLLTGNVHEQYF
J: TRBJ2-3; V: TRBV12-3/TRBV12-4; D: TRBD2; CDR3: CASSRMTSGRDGSTDTQYF
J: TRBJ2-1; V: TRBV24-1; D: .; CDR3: CATSARGGSGASEQFF
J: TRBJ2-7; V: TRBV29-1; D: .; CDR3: CSVEVGLDEQYF
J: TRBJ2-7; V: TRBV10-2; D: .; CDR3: CASRDSLNEQYF
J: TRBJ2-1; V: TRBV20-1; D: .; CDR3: CSARDVGGGTYEQFF
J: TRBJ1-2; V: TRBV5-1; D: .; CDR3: CASSLQGIRYGYTF
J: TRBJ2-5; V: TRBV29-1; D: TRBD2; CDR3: CSASGLYQETQYF
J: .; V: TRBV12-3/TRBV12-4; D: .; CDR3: CASSLQQTGTSHEQYF
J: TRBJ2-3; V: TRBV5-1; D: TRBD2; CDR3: CASSLSAGHTDTQYF
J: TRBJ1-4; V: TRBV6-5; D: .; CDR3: CASSTGGANEKLFF